This T cell receptor (beta chain) came from a study of Ad26.COV2.S vaccination and SARS-CoV-2 variants. Trimming cost V 0 bases and J 1 base, with 7 bases left between them. There are 14 residues in the CDR3. The germline CDR1 and CDR2 sequences are SGHRS and YFSETQ. The study's findings and limits: Non-spike TCR breadth was similar in vaccine and placebo recipients.

Remarks on this clone: The antigen is unknown. Other DNA sequences from this sample encode an identical CDR3 as well.

Documented treatment: some 20 received Ad26.COV2.S at low or high dose, single or two shots; several received placebo; per-sample allocation not given. Day 63 after the first vaccine or placebo injection was the time point for sampling. The sample came from a Boston adult aged 18-55 years. TCRdb's copy holds only in-frame clones and misses some; the assay was immunoSEQ multiplex PCR. This sample yields fewer than 400,000 clones, of which approximately 89% are seen a single time; approximately 1.9% belongs to the top ten. Specimen: peripheral blood, collected in a trial of Ad26.COV2.S vaccine versus placebo. This sequence was found in a person between 18 and 65 years old who received the Ad26.COV2.S COVID-19 vaccine or a placebo. The V and J genes are TRBV5-1 and TRBJ1-1; D is possibly TRBD1 (6 bases). The CDR3 here is CASSLAGQNTEAFF. The DNA of the CDR3 is TGCGCCAGCAGCTTGGCGGGACAGAACACTGAAGCTTTCTTT.